The clone carrying this TCR beta chain showed up many times. The antigen is unknown. The data were taken from a study of identical twins. The authors used template switching to add a universal primer site and gave cDNA unique molecular identifiers. TCRdb re-analysed the 5' RACE reads in MiXCR, keeping a single row per CDR3 protein. The sample shows 400,000 to 500,000 distinct CDR3 sequences, around 20% of them seen only once. Germline CDR1 DFQATT, CDR2 SNEGSKA (reference sequence). After removal of 1 base from V and 5 bases from J, the junction contained 12 bases not matched to a gene. This CDR3 is built from 17 residues. Study-wide findings and caveats: The authors drew conclusions from cross-sectional statistical analysis rather than following the same donors. Models, which agreed with sharing between unrelated individuals, nonetheless underestimated the out-of-frame TCR alpha sharing seen in monozygotic twins.

The TCR originated in a middle-aged man in good health. The genes are TRBV20-1 and TRBJ2-7, with TRBD2 identical over 12 bases. Sequencing input: naive T cells sorted from blood. The CDR3 spells CSARGLAGVIIADEQYF. The DNA of the CDR3 is TGCAGTGCTAGAGGACTAGCGGGAGTGATCATAGCGGACGAGCAGTACTTC.